Following are 31 T cell receptor beta chains from one sample sequenced in a study of control samples from healthy donors and cancer patients. TCRdb's table, derived via immunoSEQ multiplex PCR, lists solely in-frame clones and lacks some. The table includes 80,000 to 100,000 clones, 80% to 95% detected once. The sequenced sample consisted of blood. The source is a human donor in good health. The donor label of this sample is uncertain.

The chain couples TRBV7-6 to TRBJ1-1, with unresolved D. Germline CDR1 reads SGHVS; CDR2 reads FNYEAQ. The V and J ends lost 1 base and 5 bases respectively, with 8 bases between them. This CDR3 has 13 amino acids. In DNA, the CDR3 is TGTGCCAGCAGCTTAGGGGTCGGGACTGAAGCTTTCTTT. Its translation: CASSLGVGTEAFF.

This clone was seen just once. The chain employs TRBV19 and TRBJ1-5, with TRBD1 as a possible D gene (6 bases). The CDR3 is made up of 13 amino acids. Germline CDR1 and CDR2: LNHDA and SQIVND (reference sequence). V lost 6 bases to trimming and J lost 5 bases, with 11 bases between them. This CDR3 reads CASSYREDQPQHF. CDR3 coding DNA: TGTGCCAGTAGCTACAGGGAGGATCAGCCCCAGCATTTT.

The V gene is TRBV27, the J gene TRBJ2-3, with a tentative D call TRBD1 (6 bases). Trimming took 5 bases from V and 1 from J, leaving 16 bases between them. The CDR3 has 16 amino acids. Looked up from germline, CDR1 is MNHEY and CDR2 is SMNVEV (reference sequence). The CDR3 protein is CASSRNLGQRTDTQYF. For the CDR3, the DNA is TGTGCCAGCAGTCGAAACCTCGGACAGCGCACAGATACGCAGTATTTT.

CDR3 nucleotides: TGTGCCAGCAGGACAGGGGGCGTGATTACCGGGGAGCTGTTTTTT. Translated, it gives CASRTGGVITGELFF. The chain couples TRBV6-5 to TRBJ2-2; 10 bases are a match to TRBD1. V was pared by 6 bases and J by 5 bases, with 6 bases of the junction left unmatched. Germline CDR1 MNHEY, CDR2 SVGAGI. The CDR3 consists of 15 residues.

This sequence joins TRBV19 and TRBJ2-1, with 7 positions matching TRBD1. The CDR3 sequence is 16 residues long. V shed 8 bases and J 6 bases; nucleotides not matched to a gene: 16. CDR1 is LNHDA and CDR2 is SQIVND in the germline V gene (reference sequence). The CDR3 DNA is TGTGCCAGTGAGGGGTGGGGAAAGGGGGCGGCCAATGAGCAGTTCTTC. Amino acid sequence: CASEGWGKGAANEQFF.

J is TRBJ1-2 and V is TRBV19; 9 bases are a match to TRBD1. The CDR3 runs 14 residues. V lost 4 bases and J lost 7; bases outside the gene matches: 7. In germline, CDR1 is LNHDA, CDR2 SQIVND (reference sequence). The chain's CDR3 is CASSSGDRVRGYTF. CDR3 DNA: TGTGCCAGTAGTAGCGGGGACAGGGTTCGTGGCTACACCTTC.

This clone was recorded only once. The chain has TRBV19 and TRBJ2-4; unclear D gene. The V gene's germline CDR1 is LNHDA and CDR2 SQIVND (reference sequence). CDR3 length equals 16 residues. V was cut by 3 bases and J by 0 bases, with 12 bases left in between. DNA for the CDR3: TGTGCCAGTAGTATTTATACAGTACTAGCCAAAAACATTCAGTACTTC. The encoded protein is CASSIYTVLAKNIQYF.

J is TRBJ1-2 and V is TRBV30; TRBD1 matches at 7 bases. This CDR3 comprises 13 residues. The J segment lost 2 bases and the V segment lost 2 bases, leaving 2 bases of the junction unmatched. Germline loops: CDR1 GTSNPN, CDR2 SVGIG (reference sequence). The CDR3 sequence is CAWSPQGNYGYTF. In DNA form, the CDR3 reads TGTGCCTGGAGTCCACAGGGGAACTATGGCTACACCTTC.

This chain joins TRBV10-3 and TRBJ1-2; D is unresolved. The ends were cut back, 6 bases at V and 2 bases at J, with 13 bases in the middle. The length of the CDR3 is 14 residues. Germline assignment: CDR1 ENHRY and CDR2 SYGVKD. The CDR3 nucleotides read TGTGCCATCAGCCCTGTACAGAGGAACTATGGCTACACCTTC. Translation gives CAISPVQRNYGYTF.

This clone was counted a single time. The CDR3 sequence: CASSRDRGNTGELFF. The CDR3 coding sequence is TGTGCCAGCAGCAGAGACAGGGGGAACACCGGGGAGCTGTTTTTT. The V call is TRBV9, the J call TRBJ2-2, with 8 bases identical to TRBD1. CDR3 length equals 15 residues. Germline lookup yields CDR1 SGDLS and CDR2 YYNGEE. The trim removed 4 bases at V and 1 base at J, leaving 3 bases unmatched.

This clone was counted once. The same CDR3 can be traced to other DNA sequences in this sample. The V call is TRBV6-4, the J call TRBJ2-3; the D gene is possibly TRBD2 (6 bases). Trimming stripped 3 bases from V and 1 base from J, with 8 bases between. Germline V lookup: CDR1 MRHNA, CDR2 SNTAGT. The CDR3 consists of 14 residues. CDR3 loop: CASSEGGGTDTQYF. In DNA form, the CDR3 reads TGTGCCAGCAGTGAGGGGGGTGGCACAGATACGCAGTATTTT.

Of note for this clone: A junction end diverges from the germline sequence, so it may reflect a read error. This chain uses TRBV11-2 with TRBJ2-3, with D tentatively TRBD2 (6 bases). In germline, CDR1 is SGHAT, CDR2 FQNNGV. The CDR3 extends over 11 amino acids. The CDR3 region has the DNA TGTGCCAGCAGCTTAAGGACTACGAAGTATTTT. Encoded protein: CASSLRTTKYF.

The chain employs TRBV27 and TRBJ2-7; 9 positions agree with TRBD1. The CDR3 is 16 residues long. Germline CDR1 reads MNHEY; CDR2 reads SMNVEV (reference sequence). The V and J ends lost 5 bases and 1 base, in that order; junction bases with no gene match: 9. The CDR3 DNA reads as TGTGCCAGCAGTCCTCCGGGACAGGGCCTTTCCTACGAGCAGTACTTC. It is translated as CASSPPGQGLSYEQYF.

J is TRBJ2-3 and V is TRBV11-2; D unclear. Germline CDR1 SGHAT, CDR2 FQNNGV. V lost 1 base to trimming and J lost 2 bases, with 4 bases between them. CDR3 size: 13 residues. CDR3 amino acids: CASSLVPTDTQYF. CDR3 nucleotides: TGTGCCAGCAGCTTAGTTCCCACAGATACGCAGTATTTT.

The J gene is TRBJ1-2, the V gene TRBV6-1, with TRBD1 matching over 8 bases. The germline V gene encodes CDR1 MNHNS and CDR2 SASEGT. The CDR3 is 16 residues long. V was pared by 4 bases and J by 0 bases, with 7 bases of the junction left unmatched. The CDR3 DNA sequence: TGTGCCAGCAGTGGCTCCGGGACAGGAGCTAACTATGGCTACACCTTC. Translated, it gives CASSGSGTGANYGYTF.

The chain employs TRBV12-5 and TRBJ2-1, with D tentatively TRBD1 (6 bases). The CDR3 totals 13 residues. V was clipped by 7 bases and J by 5 bases, with 12 bases between them. Germline V gene lookup returns CDR1 LGHNT and CDR2 FRNRAP. CDR3 amino acids: CASALDRNNEQFF. CDR3 nucleotide sequence: TGTGCTAGTGCCTTGGACAGAAACAATGAGCAGTTCTTC.

This chain uses TRBV5-1 with TRBJ1-1, with a tentative D call TRBD1 (6 bases). There are 15 residues in the CDR3. V was trimmed by 0 bases and J by 3 bases, leaving 12 bases between them. From germline, CDR1 is SGHRS and CDR2 YFSETQ. DNA of the CDR3: TGCGCCAGCAGCTTGGCTCCGGGGGCGGACACTGAAGCTTTCTTT. It encodes CASSLAPGADTEAFF.

The genes are TRBV10-3 and TRBJ1-3; D not certain. The germline CDR1 and CDR2 sequences are ENHRY and SYGVKD. V lost 3 bases to trimming and J lost 0 bases, with 3 bases between them. The CDR3 has 13 residues. For the CDR3, the DNA is TGTGCCATCAGTGACACCTCTGGAAACACCATATATTTT. Amino acid sequence: CAISDTSGNTIYF.

The chain employs TRBV27 and TRBJ2-1; D unresolved. The V end was cut by 4 bases, the J end by 4 bases, with 23 bases between. Germline assignment: CDR1 MNHEY and CDR2 SMNVEV (reference sequence). This CDR3 comprises 18 residues. The CDR3 reads CASSSGMRRDRVYNEQFF. The CDR3 bases are TGTGCCAGCAGTTCCGGAATGAGACGAGATAGGGTTTACAATGAGCAGTTCTTC.

The gene calls are TRBV5-5 and TRBJ1-4; 7 bases match TRBD1. Germline trimming cut 4 bases from V and 8 bases from J; bases unmatched to any gene: 8. Germline V gene lookup returns CDR1 SGHKS and CDR2 YYEKEE (reference sequence). This CDR3 has 14 residues. The CDR3 spells CASSPTGSVEKLFF. The CDR3 nucleotides are TGTGCCAGCAGCCCGACAGGGTCTGTAGAAAAACTGTTTTTT.

The chain joins TRBV2 to TRBJ1-2; D unresolved. With 2 bases removed from V and 4 bases from J, the gap between germline ends came to 11 bases. Germline loops: CDR1 SNHLY, CDR2 FYNNEI. The CDR3 is 14 residues long. The CDR3 region is CASSEQPTLYGYTF. DNA for the CDR3: TGTGCCAGCAGTGAACAGCCGACCCTCTATGGCTACACCTTC.

This clone has just one count. The CDR3 bases are TGTGCCAGCAGCACCGGACAGGGTTGGGATGAGCAGTTCTTC. Translation gives CASSTGQGWDEQFF. This rearrangement joins TRBV28 to TRBJ2-1; 8 bases are a match to TRBD1. CDR1 is MDHEN and CDR2 is SYDVKM in the germline V gene. The junction had 9 bases not matched to a gene; V was cut back by 6 bases and J by 8 bases. The CDR3 totals 14 residues.

This rearrangement joins TRBV4-1 to TRBJ2-1; tentative D call: TRBD2 (6 bases). The CDR3 runs to 17 residues. The germline CDR1 and CDR2 sequences are MGHRA and YSYEKL. Trimming left V 0 bases short and J 1 base short, with 13 bases between. The CDR3: CASSQEGRGSSYNEQFF. The CDR3, as DNA: TGCGCCAGCAGCCAAGAAGGGCGGGGCTCTTCCTACAATGAGCAGTTCTTC.

The chain combines TRBV6-6 with TRBJ1-1; D call uncertain. V gave up 4 bases and J gave up 2 bases, with 8 bases separating them. This CDR3 is built from 13 residues. Germline V gene sequence: CDR1 MNHNY, CDR2 SVGAGI (reference sequence). CDR3 loop: CASSWVGNTEAFF. The CDR3 nucleotides read TGTGCCAGCAGTTGGGTGGGTAACACTGAAGCTTTCTTT.

The gene calls are TRBV3-1 (or the pseudogene TRBV3-2) and TRBJ2-2; 10 nucleotides agree with TRBD1. J lost 4 bases, V lost 6 bases, and 11 bases had no gene match. Germline-derived CDR1 and CDR2 are LGHDT and YNNKEL (reference sequence). The CDR3 extends over 17 amino acids. This CDR3 reads CASRSLRDRGTTGELFF. The CDR3 DNA follows: TGTGCCAGCAGATCACTTAGGGACAGGGGAACCACCGGGGAGCTGTTTTTT.

V and J are TRBV19 and TRBJ2-7; unclear D gene. The CDR3 runs to 15 residues. With 0 bases removed from V and 4 bases from J, the gap between germline ends came to 13 bases. The germline V gene has CDR1 LNHDA and CDR2 SQIVND (reference sequence). This chain's CDR3 is CASSIDRDTRYEQYF. CDR3 sequence (DNA): TGTGCCAGTAGTATAGATCGCGACACCCGTTACGAGCAGTACTTC.

This chain joins TRBV6-5 and TRBJ1-2; 7 bases line up with TRBD1. Germline values: CDR1 MNHEY, CDR2 SVGAGI. The CDR3 totals 12 residues. Germline trimming cut 4 bases from V and 8 bases from J; bases unmatched to any gene: 4. CDR3 sequence: CASSLTGRGYTF. The CDR3 DNA follows: TGTGCCAGCAGTTTGACAGGGCGGGGCTACACCTTC.

The V call is TRBV6-6, the J call TRBJ1-5; no firm D call. CDR1 is MNHNY and CDR2 is SVGAGI in the germline V gene (reference sequence). With 0 bases removed from V and 0 bases from J, the gap between germline ends came to 9 bases. The CDR3 runs 16 residues. This chain's CDR3 is CASSYSGENSNQPQHF. The CDR3 DNA reads as TGTGCCAGCAGTTACTCGGGAGAGAATAGCAATCAGCCCCAGCATTTT.

The gene calls are TRBV2 and TRBJ1-1; D not certain. This CDR3 comprises 15 residues. The V end was cut by 4 bases, the J end by 1 base, with 13 bases between. CDR1 SNHLY and CDR2 FYNNEI come from the germline V gene. CDR3 DNA: TGTGCCAGCAGTGTGGTGAGGAAAGGGAACACTGAAGCTTTCTTT. This sequence encodes CASSVVRKGNTEAFF.

The chain uses TRBV6-1 and TRBJ2-7; D is possibly TRBD1 or TRBD2 (6 bases each). This CDR3 contains 14 residues. The V gene lost 2 bases and the J gene lost 3 bases, with 11 bases spanning the gap. The germline gives CDR1 MNHNS, CDR2 SASEGT. CDR3 sequence: CASSERGHYYEQYV. CDR3 DNA sequence: TGTGCCAGCAGTGAACGGGGGCACTACTACGAGCAGTACGTC.

Comments on this clone: Different DNA sequences within this sample yield the same CDR3. V gene TRBV5-1 combines with J gene TRBJ1-2; D gene uncertain. Germline lookup yields CDR1 SGHRS and CDR2 YFSETQ. Trimming shortened V by 0 bases and J by 4 bases, and 4 bases separated the two germline ends. This CDR3 has 12 amino acids. CDR3 loop: CASSLGPYGYTF. The CDR3 DNA sequence: TGCGCCAGCAGCTTGGGGCCCTATGGCTACACCTTC.